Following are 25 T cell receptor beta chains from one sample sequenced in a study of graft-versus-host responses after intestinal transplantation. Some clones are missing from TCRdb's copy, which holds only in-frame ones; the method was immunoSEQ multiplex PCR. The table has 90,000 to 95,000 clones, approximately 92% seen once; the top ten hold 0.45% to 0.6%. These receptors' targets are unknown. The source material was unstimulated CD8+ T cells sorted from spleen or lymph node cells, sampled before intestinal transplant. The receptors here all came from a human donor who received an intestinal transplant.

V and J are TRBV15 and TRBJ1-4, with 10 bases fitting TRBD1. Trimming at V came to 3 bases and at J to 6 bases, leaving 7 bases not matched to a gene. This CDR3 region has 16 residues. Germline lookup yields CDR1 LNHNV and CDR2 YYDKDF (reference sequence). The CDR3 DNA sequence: TGTGCCACCAGCAGCCGCCGGGACAGGGGTTATGAAAAACTGTTTTTT. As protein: CATSSRRDRGYEKLFF.

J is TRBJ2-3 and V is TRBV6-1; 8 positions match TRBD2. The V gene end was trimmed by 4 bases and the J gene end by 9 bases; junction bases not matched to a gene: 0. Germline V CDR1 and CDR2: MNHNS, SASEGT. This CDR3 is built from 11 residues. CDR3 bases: TGTGCCAGCAGTGGCGGGGGGACGCAGTATTTT. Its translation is CASSGGGTQYF.

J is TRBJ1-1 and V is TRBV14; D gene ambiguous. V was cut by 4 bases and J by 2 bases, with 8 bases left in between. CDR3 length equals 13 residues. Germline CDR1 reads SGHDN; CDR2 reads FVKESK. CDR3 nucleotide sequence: TGTGCCAGCAGCCTGGCGGAAAACACTGAAGCTTTCTTT. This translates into CASSLAENTEAFF.

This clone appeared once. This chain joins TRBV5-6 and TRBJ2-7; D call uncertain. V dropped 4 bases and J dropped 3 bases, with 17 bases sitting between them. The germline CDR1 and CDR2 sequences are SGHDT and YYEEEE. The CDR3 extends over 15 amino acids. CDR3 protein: CASSRQMTNYYEQYF. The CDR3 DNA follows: TGTGCCAGCAGCCGACAAATGACAAATTACTACGAGCAGTACTTC.

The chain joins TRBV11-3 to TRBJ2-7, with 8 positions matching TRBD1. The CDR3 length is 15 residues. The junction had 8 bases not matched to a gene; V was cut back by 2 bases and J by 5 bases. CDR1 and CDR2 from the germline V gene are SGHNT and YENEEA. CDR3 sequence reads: CASSLPQTGVDEQYF. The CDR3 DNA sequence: TGTGCCAGCAGCTTACCCCAGACAGGGGTCGACGAGCAGTACTTC.

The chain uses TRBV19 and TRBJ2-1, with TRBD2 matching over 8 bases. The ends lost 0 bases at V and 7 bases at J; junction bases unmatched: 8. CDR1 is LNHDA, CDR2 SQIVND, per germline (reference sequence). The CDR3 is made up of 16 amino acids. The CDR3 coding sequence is TGTGCCAGTAGTATAGATAATAGCGGGAAGAGGAATGAGCAGTTCTTC. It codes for CASSIDNSGKRNEQFF.

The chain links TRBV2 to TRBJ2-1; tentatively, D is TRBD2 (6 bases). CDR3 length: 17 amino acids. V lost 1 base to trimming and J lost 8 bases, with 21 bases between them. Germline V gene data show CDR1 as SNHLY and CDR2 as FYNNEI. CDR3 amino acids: CASSEGLGEVGLHEQFF. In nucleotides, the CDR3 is TGTGCCAGCAGTGAAGGGTTGGGGGAGGTTGGGTTGCATGAGCAGTTCTTC.

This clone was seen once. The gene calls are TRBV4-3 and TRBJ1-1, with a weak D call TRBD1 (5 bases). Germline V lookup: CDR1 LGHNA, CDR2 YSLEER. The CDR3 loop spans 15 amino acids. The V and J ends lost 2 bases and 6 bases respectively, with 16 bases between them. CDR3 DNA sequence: TGCGCCAGCAGCCAAAGGGTAGACAGCATGGCTGAAGCTTTCTTT. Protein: CASSQRVDSMAEAFF.

CDR3 sequence (DNA): TGTGCCAGCAGCCAAGGGACAGGTTACACAGATACGCAGTATTTT. Its translation: CASSQGTGYTDTQYF. The J gene is TRBJ2-3, the V gene TRBV9; 8 nucleotides match TRBD1. Per germline, CDR1 SGDLS and CDR2 YYNGEE. The CDR3 sequence is 15 residues long. Trimming removed 4 bases from V and 2 bases from J; junction bases left unmatched: 6.

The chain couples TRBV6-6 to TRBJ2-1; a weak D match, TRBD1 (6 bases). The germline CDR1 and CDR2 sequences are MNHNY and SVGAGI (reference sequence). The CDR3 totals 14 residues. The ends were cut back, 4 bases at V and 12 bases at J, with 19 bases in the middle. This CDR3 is CASSSREQGGLQFF. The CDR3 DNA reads TGTGCCAGCAGTTCGAGGGAACAGGGTGGTTTGCAGTTCTTC.

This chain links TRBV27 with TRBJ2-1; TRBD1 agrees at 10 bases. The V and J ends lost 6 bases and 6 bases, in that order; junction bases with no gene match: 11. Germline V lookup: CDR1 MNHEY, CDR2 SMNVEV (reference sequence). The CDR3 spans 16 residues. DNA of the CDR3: TGTGCCAGCAGCCTCATCCTGACAGGGGGCATCAATGAGCAGTTCTTC. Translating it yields CASSLILTGGINEQFF.

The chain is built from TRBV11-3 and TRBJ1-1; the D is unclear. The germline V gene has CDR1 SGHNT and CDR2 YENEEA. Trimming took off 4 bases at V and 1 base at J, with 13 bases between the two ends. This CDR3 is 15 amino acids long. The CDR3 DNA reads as TGTGCCAGCAGCTCTTACCAAGTCAGGAACACTGAAGCTTTCTTT. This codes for CASSSYQVRNTEAFF.

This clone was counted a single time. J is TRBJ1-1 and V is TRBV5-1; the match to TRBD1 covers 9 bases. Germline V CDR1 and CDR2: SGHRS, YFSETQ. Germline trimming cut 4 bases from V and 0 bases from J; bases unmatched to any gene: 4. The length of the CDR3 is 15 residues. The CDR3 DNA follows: TGCGCCAGCAGCCCCCGGACAGGGGTGAACACTGAAGCTTTCTTT. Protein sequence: CASSPRTGVNTEAFF.

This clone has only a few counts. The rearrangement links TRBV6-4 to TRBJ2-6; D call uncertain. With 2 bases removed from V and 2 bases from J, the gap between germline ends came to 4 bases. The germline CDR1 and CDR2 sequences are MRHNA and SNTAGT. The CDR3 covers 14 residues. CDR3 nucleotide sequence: TGTGCCAGCAGTGACCAGACTGGGGCCAACGTCCTGACTTTC. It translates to CASSDQTGANVLTF.

The CDR3 DNA reads as TGTGCCAGCAGCTTAGCGTTTGAAGCTTTCTTT. It is translated as CASSLAFEAFF. This chain connects TRBV11-2 to TRBJ1-1; no reliable D call. The CDR3 totals 11 residues. With 1 base removed from V and 7 bases from J, the gap between germline ends came to 4 bases. Germline V gene lookup returns CDR1 SGHAT and CDR2 FQNNGV.

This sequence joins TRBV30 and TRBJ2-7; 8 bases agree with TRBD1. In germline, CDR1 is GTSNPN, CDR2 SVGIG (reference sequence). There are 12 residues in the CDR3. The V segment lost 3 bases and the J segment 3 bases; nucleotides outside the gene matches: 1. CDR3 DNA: TGTGCCTGGAGAGGACAGGGCTACGAGCAGTACTTC. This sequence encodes CAWRGQGYEQYF. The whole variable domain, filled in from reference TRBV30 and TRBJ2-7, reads SQTIHQWPATLVQPVGSPLSLECTVEGTSNPNLYWYRQAAGRGLQLLFYSVGIGQISSEVPQNLSASRPQDRQFILSSKKLLLSDSGFYLCAWRGQGYEQYFGPGTRLTVT.

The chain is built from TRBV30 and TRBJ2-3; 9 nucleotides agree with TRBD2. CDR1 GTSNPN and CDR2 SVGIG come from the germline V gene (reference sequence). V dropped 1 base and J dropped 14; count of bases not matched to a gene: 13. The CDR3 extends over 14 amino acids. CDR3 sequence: CAWSESAGGPLWYF. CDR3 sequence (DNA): TGTGCCTGGAGTGAATCTGCGGGAGGGCCCCTATGGTATTTT.

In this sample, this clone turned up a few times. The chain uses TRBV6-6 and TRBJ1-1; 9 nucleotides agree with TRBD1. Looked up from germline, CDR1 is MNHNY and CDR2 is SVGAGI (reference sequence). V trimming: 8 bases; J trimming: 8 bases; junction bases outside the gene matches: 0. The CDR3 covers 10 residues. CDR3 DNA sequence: TGTGCCAGCGGACAGGGGGAAGCTTTCTTT. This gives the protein CASGQGEAFF.

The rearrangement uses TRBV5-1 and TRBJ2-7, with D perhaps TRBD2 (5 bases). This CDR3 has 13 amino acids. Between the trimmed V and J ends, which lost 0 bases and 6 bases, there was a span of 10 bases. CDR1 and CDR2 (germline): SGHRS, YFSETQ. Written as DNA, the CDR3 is TGCGCCAGCAGCTTGGGGCTAGCTGCCGAGCAGTACTTC. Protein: CASSLGLAAEQYF.

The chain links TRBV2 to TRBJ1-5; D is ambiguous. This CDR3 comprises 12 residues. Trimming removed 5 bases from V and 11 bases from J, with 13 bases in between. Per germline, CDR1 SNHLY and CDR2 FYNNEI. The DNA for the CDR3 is TGTGCCAGCAGTTATACAGCGGTTGCCCAGCATTTT. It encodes CASSYTAVAQHF.

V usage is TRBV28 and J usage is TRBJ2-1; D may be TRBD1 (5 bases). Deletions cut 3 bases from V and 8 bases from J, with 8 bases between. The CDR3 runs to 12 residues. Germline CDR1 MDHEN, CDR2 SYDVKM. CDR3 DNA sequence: TGTGCCAGCAGTTTTTCCAGGGATGAGCAGTTCTTC. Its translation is CASSFSRDEQFF.

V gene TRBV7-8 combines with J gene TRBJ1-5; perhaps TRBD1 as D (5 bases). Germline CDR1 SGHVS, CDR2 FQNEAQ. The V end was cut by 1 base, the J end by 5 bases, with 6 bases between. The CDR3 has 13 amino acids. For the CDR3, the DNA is TGTGCCAGCAGCTTAGGGGGGGATCAGCCCCAGCATTTT. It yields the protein CASSLGGDQPQHF.

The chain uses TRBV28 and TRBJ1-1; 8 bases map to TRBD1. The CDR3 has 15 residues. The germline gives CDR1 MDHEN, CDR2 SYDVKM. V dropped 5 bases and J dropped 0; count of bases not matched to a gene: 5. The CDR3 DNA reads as TGTGCCAGCAGTAGGACAGGGATAATGAACACTGAAGCTTTCTTT. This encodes CASSRTGIMNTEAFF.

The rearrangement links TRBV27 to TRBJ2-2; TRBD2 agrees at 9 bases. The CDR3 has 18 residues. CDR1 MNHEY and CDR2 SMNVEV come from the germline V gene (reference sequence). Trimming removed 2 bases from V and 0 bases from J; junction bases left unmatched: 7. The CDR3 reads CASSLLLAGTPNTGELFF. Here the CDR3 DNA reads TGTGCCAGCAGTTTACTTCTAGCGGGGACTCCGAACACCGGGGAGCTGTTTTTT.

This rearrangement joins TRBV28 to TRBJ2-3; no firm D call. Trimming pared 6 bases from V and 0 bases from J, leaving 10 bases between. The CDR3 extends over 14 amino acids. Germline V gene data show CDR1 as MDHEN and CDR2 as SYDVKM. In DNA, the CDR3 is TGTGCCAGCAGCCGCGGTCCTAGCACAGATACGCAGTATTTT. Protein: CASSRGPSTDTQYF. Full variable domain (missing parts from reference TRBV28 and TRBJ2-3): DVKVTQSSRYLVKRTGEKVFLECVQDMDHENMFWYRQDPGLGLRLIYFSYDVKMKEKGDIPEGYSVSREKKERFSLILESASTNQTSMYLCASSRGPSTDTQYFGPGTRLTVL.